The 23 T cell receptor beta chains below all came from one sample that was sequenced in a study of identifying expanded T cells in peripheral blood. Assay: immunoSEQ multiplex PCR; the TCRdb copy retains only in-frame clones and omits some. Of tens of thousands of clones detected, 88% appear once; the ten largest clones hold around a fifth. The sequenced sample consisted of blood. These receptors were obtained from a person between 18 and 75 years old in good health.

This clone came up once. V and J are TRBV29-1 and TRBJ2-1, with TRBD1 matching over 8 bases. CDR3 length equals 11 residues. Germline trimming cut 6 bases from V and 6 bases from J; bases unmatched to any gene: 1. The germline CDR1 and CDR2 sequences are SQVTM and ANQGSEA. CDR3 sequence (DNA): TGCAGCGTAACAGGGGGCAATGAGCAGTTCTTC. It yields the protein CSVTGGNEQFF.

The chain couples TRBV5-6 to TRBJ1-3; TRBD1 is a possible D gene (5 bases). The CDR3 runs to 16 residues. The germline gives CDR1 SGHDT, CDR2 YYEEEE. V dropped 4 bases and J dropped 0 bases, with 14 bases sitting between them. The CDR3: CASSPLGGASGNTIYF. The CDR3 DNA sequence: TGTGCCAGCAGCCCCCTTGGAGGGGCCTCTGGAAACACCATATATTTT.

This sequence joins TRBV10-3 and TRBJ1-1; TRBD1 aligns across 8 bases. The CDR3 runs 12 residues. Germline V gives CDR1 ENHRY, CDR2 SYGVKD. The V gene end was trimmed by 6 bases and the J gene end by 7 bases; junction bases not matched to a gene: 4. The CDR3 DNA sequence: TGTGCCATCAGCGGACAGGGCGGTGAAGCTTTCTTT. It codes for CAISGQGGEAFF.

This clone was seen a handful of times. The chain employs TRBV7-9 and TRBJ1-2; D is uncertain. Looked up from germline, CDR1 is SEHNR and CDR2 is FQNEAQ (reference sequence). V lost 5 bases and J lost 4, with 5 bases in between. CDR3 size: 11 residues. The CDR3 coding sequence is TGTGCCAGCAGCGGCCGCTATGGCTACACCTTC. Its protein product is CASSGRYGYTF.

The CDR3 bases are TGTGCCAGCAGCCTATCGGGACAGGGTACTTCACCCCTCCACTTT. It is translated as CASSLSGQGTSPLHF. This chain connects TRBV7-8 to TRBJ1-6; 9 bases agree with TRBD1. The V segment lost 5 bases and the J segment 9 bases; nucleotides outside the gene matches: 8. CDR1 and CDR2 from the germline V gene are SGHVS and FQNEAQ. This CDR3 comprises 15 residues.

This clone appeared once. The chain carries TRBV4-3 and TRBJ1-2; D is uncertain. V was clipped by 1 base and J by 3 bases, with 15 bases between them. The CDR3 consists of 16 residues. Germline V CDR1 and CDR2: LGHNA, YSLEER. CDR3: CASSQALRSTHYGYTF. The CDR3 DNA reads TGCGCCAGCAGCCAAGCCCTGCGGAGTACTCACTATGGCTACACCTTC.

This CDR3 reads CSASGRETQYF. In nucleotides, the CDR3 is TGCAGTGCGAGTGGACGAGAGACCCAGTACTTC. This chain connects TRBV20-1 to TRBJ2-5; D remains unclear. The CDR3 has 11 residues. Germline V gene sequence: CDR1 DFQATT, CDR2 SNEGSKA (reference sequence). V lost 6 bases and J lost 4, with 9 bases in between.

This chain uses TRBV27 with TRBJ1-4; D gene unclear. This CDR3 spans 14 amino acids. The germline V gene has CDR1 MNHEY and CDR2 SMNVEV (reference sequence). V dropped 2 bases and J dropped 4 bases, with 8 bases sitting between them. For the CDR3, the DNA is TGTGCCAGCAGTTTACGCAGAATTAATGAAAAACTGTTTTTT. Protein product: CASSLRRINEKLFF. Combining the CDR3 with reference TRBV27 and TRBJ1-4 gives the whole variable domain EAQVTQNPRYLITVTGKKLTVTCSQNMNHEYMSWYRQDPGLGLRQIYYSMNVEVTDKGDVPEGYKVSRKEKRNFPLILESPSPNQTSLYFCASSLRRINEKLFFGSGTQLSVL.

The chain recombines TRBV5-6 with TRBJ1-2; D gene ambiguous. The CDR3 contains 12 residues. CDR1 SGHDT and CDR2 YYEEEE come from the germline V gene. V was clipped by 0 bases and J by 4 bases, with 4 bases between them. The CDR3 DNA reads as TGTGCCAGCAGCTTGGGTGCCTATGGCTACACCTTC. It is translated as CASSLGAYGYTF.

This clone was picked up one time. The rearrangement joins TRBV7-2 to TRBJ2-1; no definite D call. This CDR3 has 14 amino acids. The germline V gene encodes CDR1 SGHTA and CDR2 FQGNSA. V gave up 3 bases and J gave up 0 bases, with 6 bases separating them. CDR3 nucleotide sequence: TGTGCCAGCAGCTTTATGAGCTCCTACAATGAGCAGTTCTTC. This translates into CASSFMSSYNEQFF.

The chain combines TRBV19 with TRBJ1-1, with TRBD1 matching 11 bases. Germline V CDR1 and CDR2: LNHDA, SQIVND (reference sequence). V lost 3 bases to trimming and J lost 5 bases; unmatched junction nucleotides: 2. CDR3 length equals 14 residues. CDR3 DNA sequence: TGTGCCAGTAGTATGGGACAGGGGGGGACTGAAGCTTTCTTT. The encoded protein is CASSMGQGGTEAFF.

The CDR3 coding sequence is TGTGCCAGCAGCCTGGGGCAGGGGGGCGGCGGCTACACCTTC. It yields the protein CASSLGQGGGGYTF. V usage is TRBV7-9 and J usage is TRBJ1-2, with TRBD1 identical over 7 bases. Looked up from germline, CDR1 is SEHNR and CDR2 is FQNEAQ (reference sequence). Germline trimming cut 5 bases from V and 8 bases from J; bases unmatched to any gene: 11. The CDR3 length is 14 residues.

The rearrangement uses TRBV4-3 and TRBJ2-5; TRBD2 aligns across 12 bases. The germline V gene has CDR1 LGHNA and CDR2 YSLEER. The CDR3 consists of 16 residues. Unmatched junction bases numbered 8, after V lost 1 base and J lost 8 bases. The CDR3 spells CASSQGTLAGGGTQYF. CDR3 DNA: TGCGCCAGCAGCCAAGGGACCCTAGCGGGGGGGGGCACCCAGTACTTC.

In nucleotides, the CDR3 is TGTGCCAGCTCGAAGTTGGGGGAGGTCGGTACTGGGGCCAACGTCCTGACTTTC. As protein: CASSKLGEVGTGANVLTF. The chain links TRBV7-8 to TRBJ2-6; a weak D match, TRBD2 (6 bases). The CDR3 contains 18 residues. Deletions cut 8 bases from V and 2 bases from J, with 22 bases between. Germline lookup yields CDR1 SGHVS and CDR2 FQNEAQ.

V usage is TRBV28 and J usage is TRBJ1-3, with D hard to call. The CDR3 contains 13 residues. Looked up from germline, CDR1 is MDHEN and CDR2 is SYDVKM. The V end was cut by 8 bases, the J end by 2 bases, with 10 bases between. CDR3: CASEREAGNTIYF. CDR3 nucleotide sequence: TGTGCCAGCGAGAGGGAGGCTGGAAACACCATATATTTT.

J is TRBJ1-3 and V is TRBV11-3; 7 bases match TRBD1. This CDR3 has 17 residues. Germline CDR1 is SGHNT and CDR2 is YENEEA. V lost 4 bases, J lost 2 bases, and 11 bases stayed unmatched. The CDR3 protein is CASSWGRGQVPGNTIYF. The CDR3 DNA sequence: TGTGCCAGCAGCTGGGGGAGGGGGCAGGTTCCTGGAAACACCATATATTTT.

This clone was recorded a few times. The rearrangement joins TRBV7-8 to TRBJ2-1; either TRBD1 or TRBD2 may supply D (6 bases each). Germline CDR1 SGHVS, CDR2 FQNEAQ. Trimming cost V 2 bases and J 5 bases, with 13 bases left between them. The CDR3 totals 15 residues. CDR3 protein: CASSLIGGQDNEQFF. The CDR3, as DNA: TGTGCCAGCAGCTTAATTGGGGGGCAGGACAATGAGCAGTTCTTC.

The chain combines TRBV10-3 with TRBJ1-2; 7 nucleotides line up with TRBD1. Germline loops: CDR1 ENHRY, CDR2 SYGVKD. The length of the CDR3 is 16 residues. With 10 bases clipped from V and 0 bases from J, the junction kept 14 bases outside the gene matches. CDR3: CATMTRDSQTNYGYTF. The CDR3 DNA sequence: TGTGCCACGATGACCCGGGACAGCCAAACTAACTATGGCTACACCTTC.

V usage is TRBV10-3 and J usage is TRBJ2-3, with D uncertain. V lost 4 bases and J lost 2, with 7 bases in between. The CDR3 is made up of 13 amino acids. Germline V gene sequence: CDR1 ENHRY, CDR2 SYGVKD. The CDR3 spells CAISAAYTDTQYF. CDR3 DNA: TGTGCCATCAGTGCTGCGTACACAGATACGCAGTATTTT.

The V and J genes are TRBV7-2 and TRBJ2-7; D not resolved. CDR3 size: 13 residues. V was shortened by 2 bases and J by 3 bases, with 8 bases between the two germline ends. The germline V gene encodes CDR1 SGHTA and CDR2 FQGNSA. Written as DNA, the CDR3 is TGTGCCAGCAGCTTATCCAATCTCTACGAGCAGTACTTC. Protein: CASSLSNLYEQYF. The variable domain in full, with the rest retrieved from reference TRBV7-2 and TRBJ2-7, is GAGVSQSPSNKVTEKGKDVELRCDPISGHTALYWYRQSLGQGLEFLIYFQGNSAPDKSGLPSDRFSAERTGGSVSTLTIQRTQQEDSAVYLCASSLSNLYEQYFGPGTRLTVT.

This chain links TRBV19 with TRBJ1-6, with no clear D. Trimming stripped 4 bases from V and 0 bases from J, with 10 bases between. Germline-derived CDR1 and CDR2 are LNHDA and SQIVND (reference sequence). The CDR3 sequence is 16 residues long. In nucleotides, the CDR3 is TGTGCCAGTAGTAGCCTCCTAAGCTCCTATAATTCACCCCTCCACTTT. This gives the protein CASSSLLSSYNSPLHF.

This clone has only a few counts. This rearrangement joins TRBV19 to TRBJ1-3; D uncertain. The CDR3 is made up of 14 amino acids. Trimming left V 5 bases short and J 0 bases short, with 8 bases between. Germline CDR1 reads LNHDA; CDR2 reads SQIVND (reference sequence). CDR3 coding DNA: TGTGCCAGTAGTTATTACTTCTCTGGAAACACCATATATTTT. Translated, it gives CASSYYFSGNTIYF.

The chain has TRBV27 and TRBJ2-3, with D perhaps matching TRBD1 (5 bases). The CDR3 is 14 amino acids. V was trimmed by 3 bases and J by 10 bases, leaving 17 bases between them. Germline V gene sequence: CDR1 MNHEY, CDR2 SMNVEV (reference sequence). CDR3 region: CASSFIVRQTPQYF. The CDR3 nucleotides read TGTGCCAGCAGTTTTATCGTCAGACAGACCCCGCAGTATTTT.